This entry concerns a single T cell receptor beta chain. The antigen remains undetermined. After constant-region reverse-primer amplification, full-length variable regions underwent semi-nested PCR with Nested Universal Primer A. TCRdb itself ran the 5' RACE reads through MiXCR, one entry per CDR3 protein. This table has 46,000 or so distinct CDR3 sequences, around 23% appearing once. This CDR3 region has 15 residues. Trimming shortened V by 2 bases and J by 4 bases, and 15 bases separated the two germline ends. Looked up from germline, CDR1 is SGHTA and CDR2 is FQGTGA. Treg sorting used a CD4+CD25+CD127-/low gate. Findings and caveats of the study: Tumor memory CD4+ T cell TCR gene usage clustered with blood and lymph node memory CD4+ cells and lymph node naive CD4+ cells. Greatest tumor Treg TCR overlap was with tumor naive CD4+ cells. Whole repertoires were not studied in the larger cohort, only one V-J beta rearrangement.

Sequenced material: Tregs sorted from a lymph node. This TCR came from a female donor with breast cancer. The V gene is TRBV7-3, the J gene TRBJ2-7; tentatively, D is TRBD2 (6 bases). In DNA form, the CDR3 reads TGTGCCAGCAGCTTAGAGCCGGGACTCATTTACGAGCAGTACTTC. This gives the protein CASSLEPGLIYEQYF.